The 22 T cell receptor beta chains below were found in one sample sequenced in a study of T-cell memory formation after mild COVID-19. TCRdb re-derived calls from the 5' RACE reads in MiXCR, one entry per CDR3 protein. The sample shows roughly 190,000 distinct CDR3 sequences, over 9.5% of them seen only once. Input material: PBMCs or a T cell subset sorted from them (not recorded which). These receptors were obtained from a man between 18 and 29 years old who had mild COVID-19 (a few samples of this study predate the infection). Cell type and time point are not known.

This clonotype was seen a single time. This chain joins TRBV20-1 and TRBJ1-3; 7 bases fit TRBD1. The CDR3 consists of 15 residues. CDR1 and CDR2 from the germline V gene are DFQATT and SNEGSKA (reference sequence). The V and J ends lost 4 bases and 0 bases, in that order; junction bases with no gene match: 6. The CDR3 nucleotides read TGCAGTGCTACCCGACAGGGAGGCTCTGGAAACACCATATATTTT. This sequence encodes CSATRQGGSGNTIYF.

As regards this clonotype: A much larger clone is a single base away; this may be a read error. The V and J genes are TRBV28 and TRBJ1-1; D remains unclear. This CDR3 has 12 amino acids. V lost 2 bases and J 2 bases, leaving 3 bases between the germline ends. Germline values: CDR1 MDHEN, CDR2 SYDVKM. CDR3 bases: TGTGCCAGCAGTTTACACAACACTGAAGCTTTCTTT. This codes for CASSLHNTEAFF.

The rearrangement links TRBV12-5 to TRBJ1-4; D remains unclear. The V and J ends lost 4 bases and 7 bases respectively, with 4 bases between them. The CDR3 length is 11 residues. The germline V gene encodes CDR1 LGHNT and CDR2 FRNRAP. The CDR3 spells CASGWGEKLFF. CDR3 nucleotides: TGTGCTAGTGGTTGGGGTGAAAAACTGTTTTTT.

Only a few counts were recorded for this clonotype. The V and J genes are TRBV7-7 and TRBJ2-7; either TRBD1 or TRBD2 may supply D (7 bases each). Trimming left V 5 bases short and J 5 bases short, with 13 bases between. CDR3 length: 13 amino acids. Germline V CDR1 and CDR2: SSHAT, FNYEAQ (reference sequence). The CDR3 coding sequence is TGTGCCAGCAGCCTCCAGGGGGGGAACGAGCAGTACTTC. It encodes CASSLQGGNEQYF.

This clonotype was counted only a few times. The chain recombines TRBV7-9 with TRBJ2-6; D gene ambiguous. The CDR3 has 13 amino acids. Between the trimmed V and J ends, which lost 8 bases and 1 base, there was a span of 6 bases. The V gene's germline CDR1 is SEHNR and CDR2 FQNEAQ (reference sequence). This chain's CDR3 is CASSTSGANVLTF. CDR3 DNA: TGTGCCAGCTCGACTTCTGGGGCCAACGTCCTGACTTTC.

The chain recombines TRBV7-9 with TRBJ1-4, with D uncertain. Germline assignment: CDR1 SEHNR and CDR2 FQNEAQ (reference sequence). V was cut by 0 bases and J by 0 bases, with 11 bases left in between. The CDR3 runs to 17 residues. CDR3 coding DNA: TGTGCCAGCAGCTTAGCCCTAACGATCACAACTAATGAAAAACTGTTTTTT. Encoded protein: CASSLALTITTNEKLFF. The full variable domain, with the rest looked up from reference TRBV7-9 and TRBJ1-4, is DTGVSQNPRHKITKRGQNVTFRCDPISEHNRLYWYRQTLGQGPEFLTYFQNEAQLEKSRLLSDRFSAERPKGSFSTLEIQRTEQGDSAMYLCASSLALTITTNEKLFFGSGTQLSVL.

This rearrangement joins TRBV20-1 to TRBJ2-1; D unresolved. This CDR3 region has 10 residues. Germline CDR1 reads DFQATT; CDR2 reads SNEGSKA (reference sequence). V was cut by 5 bases and J by 7 bases, with 6 bases left in between. CDR3 in amino acids: CSASWNEQFF. Here the CDR3 DNA reads TGCAGTGCTTCGTGGAATGAGCAGTTCTTC.

The CDR3, as DNA: TGCAGCGCCAGCGGCGGGACAGTAGGATATGGCTACACCTTC. This gives the protein CSASGGTVGYGYTF. This chain joins TRBV20-1 and TRBJ1-2, with 7 positions matching TRBD1. CDR3 length: 14 residues. The germline V gene encodes CDR1 DFQATT and CDR2 SNEGSKA (reference sequence).

This clonotype turned up a few times. This chain uses TRBV12-3 or TRBV12-4 with TRBJ2-3; 10 bases align to TRBD2. The CDR3 length is 16 residues. J gave up 5 bases and V 5 bases, and 10 bases lay outside the gene matches. The CDR3 region has the DNA TGTGCCAGCAGTCCCCAAGCGGGGGGGGTGGGAGATACGCAGTATTTT. Translated, it gives CASSPQAGGVGDTQYF.

The V call is TRBV5-1, the J call TRBJ1-2; D is perhaps TRBD1 (6 bases). The CDR3 extends over 12 amino acids. Germline V gives CDR1 SGHRS, CDR2 YFSETQ. Deletions cut 7 bases from V and 4 bases from J, with 11 bases between. CDR3 sequence reads: CASAGGAYGYTF. In DNA form, the CDR3 reads TGCGCCAGCGCCGGGGGGGCCTATGGCTACACCTTC. The full variable domain, completed using reference TRBV5-1 and TRBJ1-2, is KAGVTQTPRYLIKTRGQQVTLSCSPISGHRSVSWYQQTPGQGLQFLFEYFSETQRNKGNFPGRFSGRQFSNSRSEMNVSTLELGDSALYLCASAGGAYGYTFGSGTRLTVV.

CDR3 sequence (DNA): TGCGCCAGCAGCGTATCCGGGACTTTGAACACTGAAGCTTTCTTT. Translated, it gives CASSVSGTLNTEAFF. The chain joins TRBV5-1 to TRBJ1-1; possible D gene TRBD1, 5 bases. This CDR3 comprises 15 residues. CDR1 and CDR2 (germline): SGHRS, YFSETQ. Trimming took 4 bases from V and 0 from J, leaving 13 bases between them. Drawing the rest from reference TRBV5-1 and TRBJ1-1, the complete variable domain is KAGVTQTPRYLIKTRGQQVTLSCSPISGHRSVSWYQQTPGQGLQFLFEYFSETQRNKGNFPGRFSGRQFSNSRSEMNVSTLELGDSALYLCASSVSGTLNTEAFFGQGTRLTVV.

This clonotype has a handful of counts. The genes are TRBV4-1 and TRBJ1-5; D gene uncertain. The V and J ends lost 0 bases and 6 bases respectively, with 24 bases between them. Germline loops: CDR1 MGHRA, CDR2 YSYEKL. There are 19 residues in the CDR3. The CDR3 DNA reads TGCGCCAGCAGCCAAGAGCTGAGCATCTCGACCAAAACGGGTCAGCCCCAGCATTTT. Protein sequence: CASSQELSISTKTGQPQHF.

A few counts support this clonotype. This rearrangement joins TRBV5-1 to TRBJ2-7, with D possibly called TRBD1 or TRBD2 (5 bases each). Germline loops: CDR1 SGHRS, CDR2 YFSETQ. The CDR3 consists of 12 residues. V lost 5 bases to trimming and J lost 6 bases, with 12 bases between them. This chain's CDR3 is CASRGDGFEQYF. The CDR3 DNA reads as TGCGCCAGCAGGGGGGATGGCTTCGAGCAGTACTTC.

This clonotype has more than one count but fewer than ten. The chain joins TRBV2 to TRBJ1-5; D perhaps matches TRBD1 (5 bases). The length of the CDR3 is 13 residues. V lost 3 bases and J lost 9, with 12 bases in between. The germline gives CDR1 SNHLY, CDR2 FYNNEI. This CDR3 reads CASSDEGNRPQHF. CDR3 in DNA: TGTGCCAGCAGTGACGAGGGGAATAGGCCCCAGCATTTT.

This clonotype was counted at least ten times. The chain recombines TRBV6-5 with TRBJ2-5; maybe TRBD1 (5 bases). CDR3 length equals 13 residues. The germline V gene has CDR1 MNHEY and CDR2 SVGAGI. V was shortened by 5 bases and J by 5 bases, with 12 bases between the two germline ends. CDR3 sequence: CASSPMGLETQYF. As DNA, the CDR3 is TGTGCCAGCAGTCCCATGGGGCTTGAGACCCAGTACTTC.

This clonotype has a count of ten or more. The chain recombines TRBV7-2 with TRBJ1-6, with D possibly being TRBD1 (6 bases). The V end was cut by 1 base, the J end by 7 bases, with 11 bases between. The CDR3 runs to 15 residues. CDR1 and CDR2 from the germline V gene are SGHTA and FQGNSA. The CDR3 reads CASSLVGGANSPLHF. The CDR3 region has the DNA TGTGCCAGCAGCTTAGTTGGGGGGGCAAATTCACCCCTCCACTTT.

The rearrangement joins TRBV4-3 to TRBJ1-1; 7 nucleotides agree with TRBD1. Germline V gene lookup returns CDR1 LGHNA and CDR2 YSLEER. The CDR3 extends over 13 amino acids. V shed 2 bases and J 7 bases; nucleotides not matched to a gene: 4. This CDR3 is CASSQNRGYEAFF. The CDR3 DNA reads TGCGCCAGCAGCCAAAACAGGGGATATGAAGCTTTCTTT.

This clonotype came up a few times. The chain employs TRBV2 and TRBJ2-1; 7 bases agree with TRBD1. The CDR3 is made up of 14 amino acids. V lost 6 bases and J lost 5; bases outside the gene matches: 7. The germline V gene has CDR1 SNHLY and CDR2 FYNNEI. DNA for the CDR3: TGTGCCAGCAGCGCAGACAGGGTGAACAATGAGCAGTTCTTC. Translation gives CASSADRVNNEQFF.

This clonotype was seen more than once but under ten times. The V gene is TRBV4-3, the J gene TRBJ2-2, with D possibly matching TRBD2 (6 bases). The germline CDR1 and CDR2 sequences are LGHNA and YSLEER. V lost 0 bases to trimming and J lost 11 bases, with 13 bases between them. CDR3 length: 14 amino acids. CDR3 protein: CASSQEGGIAELFF. The CDR3 coding sequence is TGCGCCAGCAGCCAAGAAGGAGGGATTGCAGAGCTGTTTTTT.

The gene calls are TRBV20-1 and TRBJ2-1, with D possibly TRBD1 on 5 matching bases. Germline assignment: CDR1 DFQATT and CDR2 SNEGSKA (reference sequence). The germline V and J ends were trimmed by 6 bases and 9 bases, with 15 bases remaining between them. The CDR3 is made up of 12 amino acids. CDR3 region: CSAGRAGIEQFF. CDR3 nucleotides: TGCAGTGCCGGCAGGGCCGGAATTGAGCAGTTCTTC.

CDR3: CATPGQGANTGELFF. In DNA, the CDR3 is TGTGCCACCCCAGGACAGGGAGCGAACACCGGGGAGCTGTTTTTT. V is TRBV28 and J is TRBJ2-2, with 8 bases aligning to TRBD1. V was clipped by 10 bases and J by 0 bases; unmatched bases: 7. The CDR3 spans 15 residues. Germline loops: CDR1 MDHEN, CDR2 SYDVKM. The full variable domain, rest sourced from reference TRBV28 and TRBJ2-2, is DVKVTQSSRYLVKRTGEKVFLECVQDMDHENMFWYRQDPGLGLRLIYFSYDVKMKEKGDIPEGYSVSREKKERFSLILESASTNQTSMYLCATPGQGANTGELFFGEGSRLTVL.

J is TRBJ2-5 and V is TRBV7-2; D perhaps matches TRBD2 (5 bases). CDR3 length equals 13 residues. Trimming stripped 2 bases from V and 5 bases from J, with 9 bases between. CDR1 is SGHTA and CDR2 is FQGNSA in the germline V gene. The CDR3 loop reads CASSLSTTETQYF. CDR3 sequence (DNA): TGTGCCAGCAGCTTATCGACTACGGAGACCCAGTACTTC.